The T cell receptor beta chain described here comes from a study of cytomegalovirus exposure and HLA in healthy donors. In germline, CDR1 is SEHNR, CDR2 FQNEAQ (reference sequence). The CDR3 sequence is 15 residues long. Trimming at V came to 2 bases and at J to 4 bases, leaving 4 bases not matched to a gene. 60 Vbeta and 13 Jbeta primers were used in PCR. Assay used: immunoSEQ multiplex PCR; TCRdb lists only in-frame clones, some missing. The table has some 180,000 clones, 77% seen once. The clonotype originates from a man between 18 and 29 years old in good health and CMV-seronegative. Sequenced: PBMCs. V and J are TRBV7-9 and TRBJ1-4, with 7 bases aligning to TRBD1. This CDR3 is CASSLSQGYNEKLFF. Written as DNA, the CDR3 is TGTGCCAGCAGCTTATCACAGGGGTATAATGAAAAACTGTTTTTT.